This TCR beta chain was sequenced in a study of CD4 T cells in relation to SARS-CoV-2 and coronaviruses. As for the study in general: Convalescent patients had median age about 40 years, range roughly 20 to 80.

Germline V gene lookup returns CDR1 GTSNPN and CDR2 SVGIG (reference sequence). The CDR3 length is 14 residues. The V end was cut by 0 bases, the J end by 5 bases, with 12 bases between. Measured with immunoSEQ multiplex PCR; TCRdb has only the in-frame clones, and not every one. This sample has just over 35,000 clones, with about 80% found just once. Note on this clone: What it binds is not known.

Sequenced input: naive CD4+ T cells from PBMCs, cultured in vitro. Subset in this sample: naive CD4+ T cells isolated by negative enrichment. This chain links TRBV30 with TRBJ2-3; D is possibly TRBD2 (6 bases). This TCR came from an adult with COVID-19. CDR3 protein: CAWSVRLALDTQYF. Written as DNA, the CDR3 is TGTGCCTGGAGTGTACGTCTAGCGTTAGATACGCAGTATTTT.